This TCR beta chain came from a study of spatial heterogeneity in lung cancer. In the study overall: There were consistently more beta-chain sequences detected than alpha-chain sequences.

Time point in this sample: sample taken at primary tumor resection. The sequenced material consisted of unsorted whole RNA from tumor, nontumor lung or frozen PBMC. There were 72 donors, all of them untreated patients with early-stage non-small cell lung cancer. Every TCR cDNA molecule bore a unique molecular identifier. TCRdb used MiXCR to reprocess the 5' RACE reads, holding one entry per CDR3 protein. The sample contains around 60,000 distinct CDR3 sequences, more than 7% of which appear only once. V lost 0 bases and J 2 bases, leaving 11 bases between the germline ends. This CDR3 comprises 15 residues. Per the germline V gene, CDR1 is SGHRS and CDR2 is YFSETQ. This clonotype was counted at least ten times.

The clonotype originates from a female donor with early-stage non-small cell lung cancer. This specimen was PBMCs, taken at surgery. This chain uses TRBV5-1 with TRBJ2-5; D unclear. The CDR3 protein is CASSLVMDAQETQYF. The CDR3 DNA follows: TGCGCCAGCAGCTTGGTTATGGACGCTCAAGAGACCCAGTACTTC.